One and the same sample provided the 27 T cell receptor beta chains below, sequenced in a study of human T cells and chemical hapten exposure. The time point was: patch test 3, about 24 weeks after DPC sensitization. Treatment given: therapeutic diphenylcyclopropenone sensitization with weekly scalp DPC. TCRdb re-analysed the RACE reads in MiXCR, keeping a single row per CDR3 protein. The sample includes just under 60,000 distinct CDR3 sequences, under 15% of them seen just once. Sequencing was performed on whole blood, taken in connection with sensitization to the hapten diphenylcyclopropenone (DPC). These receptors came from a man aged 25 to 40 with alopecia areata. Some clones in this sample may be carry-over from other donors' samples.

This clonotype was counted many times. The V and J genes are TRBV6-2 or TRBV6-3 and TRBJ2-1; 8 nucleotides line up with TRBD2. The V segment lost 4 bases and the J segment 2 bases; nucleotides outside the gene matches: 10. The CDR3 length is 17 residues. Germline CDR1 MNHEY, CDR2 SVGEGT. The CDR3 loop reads CASSSLASGRAYNEQFF. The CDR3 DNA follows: TGTGCCAGCAGTTCACTGGCTAGCGGGCGGGCCTACAATGAGCAGTTCTTC.

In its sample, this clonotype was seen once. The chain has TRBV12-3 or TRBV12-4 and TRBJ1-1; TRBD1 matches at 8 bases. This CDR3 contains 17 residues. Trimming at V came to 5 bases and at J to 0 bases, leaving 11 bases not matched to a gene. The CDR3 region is CASSPPSRQGLNTEAFF. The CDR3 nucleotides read TGTGCCAGCAGTCCCCCGAGTCGACAGGGGCTGAACACTGAAGCTTTCTTT.

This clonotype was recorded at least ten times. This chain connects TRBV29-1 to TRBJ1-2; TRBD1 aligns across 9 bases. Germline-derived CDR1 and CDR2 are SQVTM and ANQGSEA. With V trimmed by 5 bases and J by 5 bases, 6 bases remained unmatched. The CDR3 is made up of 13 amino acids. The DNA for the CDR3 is TGCAGCGTTCCGGGACAGGGATCATATGGCTACACCTTC. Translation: CSVPGQGSYGYTF. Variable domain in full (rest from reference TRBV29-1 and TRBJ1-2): SAVISQKPSRDICQRGTSLTIQCQVDSQVTMMFWYRQQPGQSLTLIATANQGSEATYESGFVIDKFPISRPNLTFSTLTVSNMSPEDSSIYLCSVPGQGSYGYTFGSGTRLTVV.

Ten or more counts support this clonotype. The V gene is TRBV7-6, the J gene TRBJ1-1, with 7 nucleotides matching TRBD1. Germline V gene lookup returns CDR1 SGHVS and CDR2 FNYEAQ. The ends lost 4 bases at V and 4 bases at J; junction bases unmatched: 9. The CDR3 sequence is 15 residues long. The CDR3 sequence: CASSSYRGWSTEAFF. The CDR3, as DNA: TGTGCCAGCAGCTCCTACAGGGGTTGGAGCACTGAAGCTTTCTTT.

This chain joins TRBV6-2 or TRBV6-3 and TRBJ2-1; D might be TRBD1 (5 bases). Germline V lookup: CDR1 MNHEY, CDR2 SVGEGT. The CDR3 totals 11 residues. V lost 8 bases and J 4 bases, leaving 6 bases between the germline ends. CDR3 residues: CASDSYNEQFF. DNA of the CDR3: TGTGCCAGCGACAGTTACAATGAGCAGTTCTTC.

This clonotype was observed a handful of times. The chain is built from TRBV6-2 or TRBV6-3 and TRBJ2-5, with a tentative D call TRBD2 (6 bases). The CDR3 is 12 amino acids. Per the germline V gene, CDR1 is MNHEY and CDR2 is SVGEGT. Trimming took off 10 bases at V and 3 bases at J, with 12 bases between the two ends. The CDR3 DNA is TGTGCCACCGCGACTAGGAAAGAGACCCAGTACTTC. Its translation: CATATRKETQYF.

The CDR3 sequence: CASSRALAGRGYTGELFF. The CDR3, as DNA: TGTGCCAGCAGCCGAGCCCTAGCGGGGCGGGGGTACACCGGGGAGCTGTTTTTT. This sequence joins TRBV14 and TRBJ2-2, with TRBD2 identical over 9 bases. The CDR3 runs 18 residues. Germline V gene sequence: CDR1 SGHDN, CDR2 FVKESK. V lost 4 bases, J lost 3 bases, and 12 bases stayed unmatched.

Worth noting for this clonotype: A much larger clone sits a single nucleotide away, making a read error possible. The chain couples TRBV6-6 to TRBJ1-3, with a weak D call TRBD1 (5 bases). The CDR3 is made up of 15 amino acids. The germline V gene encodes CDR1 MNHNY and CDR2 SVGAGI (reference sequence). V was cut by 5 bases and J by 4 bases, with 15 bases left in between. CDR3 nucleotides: TGTGCCAGCAGTAGAACACAGGTCGCCGGAAACACCATATATTTT. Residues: CASSRTQVAGNTIYF.

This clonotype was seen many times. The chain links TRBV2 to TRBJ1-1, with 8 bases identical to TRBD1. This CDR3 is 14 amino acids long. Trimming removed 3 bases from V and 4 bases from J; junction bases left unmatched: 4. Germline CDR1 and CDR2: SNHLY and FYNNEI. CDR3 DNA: TGTGCCAGCAGTGAGCAGGGGGCGAGCACTGAAGCTTTCTTT. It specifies CASSEQGASTEAFF.

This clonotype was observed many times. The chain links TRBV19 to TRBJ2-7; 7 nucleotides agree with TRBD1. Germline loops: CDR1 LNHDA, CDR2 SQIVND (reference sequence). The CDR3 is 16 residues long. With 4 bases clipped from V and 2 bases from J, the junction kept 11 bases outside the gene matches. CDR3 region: CASSNLGTVLTYEQYF. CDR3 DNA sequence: TGTGCCAGTAGTAACCTGGGGACAGTTCTGACCTACGAGCAGTACTTC.

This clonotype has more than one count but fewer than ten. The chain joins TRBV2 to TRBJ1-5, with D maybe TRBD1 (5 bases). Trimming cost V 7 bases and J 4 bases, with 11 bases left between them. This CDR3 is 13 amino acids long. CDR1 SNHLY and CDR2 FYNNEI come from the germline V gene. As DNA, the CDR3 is TGTGCCAGCAAAGGCAGGGCGAATCAGCCCCAGCATTTT. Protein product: CASKGRANQPQHF.

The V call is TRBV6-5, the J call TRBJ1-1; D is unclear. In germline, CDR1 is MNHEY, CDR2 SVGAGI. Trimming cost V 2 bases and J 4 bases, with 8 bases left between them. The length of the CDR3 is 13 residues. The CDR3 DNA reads TGTGCCAGCAGTTACGGTTCCCTCACTGAAGCTTTCTTT. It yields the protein CASSYGSLTEAFF.

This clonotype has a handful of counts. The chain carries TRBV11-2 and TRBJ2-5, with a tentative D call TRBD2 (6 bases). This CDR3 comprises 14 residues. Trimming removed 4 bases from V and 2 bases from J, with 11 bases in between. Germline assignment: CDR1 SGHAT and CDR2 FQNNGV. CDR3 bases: TGTGCCAGCAGCTACTCCGGGGGTCAAGAGACCCAGTACTTC. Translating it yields CASSYSGGQETQYF.

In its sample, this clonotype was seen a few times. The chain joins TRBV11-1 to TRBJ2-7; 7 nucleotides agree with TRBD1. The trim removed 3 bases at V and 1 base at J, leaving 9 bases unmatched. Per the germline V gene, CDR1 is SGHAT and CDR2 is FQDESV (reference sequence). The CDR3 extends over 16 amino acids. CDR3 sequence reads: CASSLVPGTASYEQYF. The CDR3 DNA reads TGTGCCAGCAGCTTGGTACCCGGGACAGCTTCCTACGAGCAGTACTTC.

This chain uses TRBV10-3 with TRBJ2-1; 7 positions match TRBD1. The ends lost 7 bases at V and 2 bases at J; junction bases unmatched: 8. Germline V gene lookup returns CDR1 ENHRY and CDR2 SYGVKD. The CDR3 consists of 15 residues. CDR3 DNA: TGTGCCATCACCGACCCGGGACAGACCTACAATGAGCAGTTCTTC. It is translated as CAITDPGQTYNEQFF.

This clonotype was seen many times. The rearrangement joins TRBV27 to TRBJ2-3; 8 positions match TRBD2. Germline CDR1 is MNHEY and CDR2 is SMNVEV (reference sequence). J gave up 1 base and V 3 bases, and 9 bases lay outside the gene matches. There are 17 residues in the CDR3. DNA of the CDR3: TGTGCCAGCAGTTTCATTCGTACGGGGGGGCGCACAGATACGCAGTATTTT. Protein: CASSFIRTGGRTDTQYF.

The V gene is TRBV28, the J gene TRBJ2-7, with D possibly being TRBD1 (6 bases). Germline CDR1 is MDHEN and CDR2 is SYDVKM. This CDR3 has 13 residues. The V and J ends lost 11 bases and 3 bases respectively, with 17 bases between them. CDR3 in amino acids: CAATGSVSYEQYF. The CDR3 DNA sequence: TGTGCCGCTACAGGGTCTGTAAGCTACGAGCAGTACTTC.

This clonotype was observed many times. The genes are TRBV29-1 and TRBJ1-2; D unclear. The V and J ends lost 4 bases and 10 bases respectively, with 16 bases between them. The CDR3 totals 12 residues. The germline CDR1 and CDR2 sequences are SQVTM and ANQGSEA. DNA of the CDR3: TGCAGCGTTGGAGACAAAGACGCGTCCTACACCTTC. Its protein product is CSVGDKDASYTF.

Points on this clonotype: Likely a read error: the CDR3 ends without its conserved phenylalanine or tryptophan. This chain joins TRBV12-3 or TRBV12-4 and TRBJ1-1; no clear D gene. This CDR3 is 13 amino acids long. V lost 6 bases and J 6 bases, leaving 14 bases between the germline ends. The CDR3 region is CASRMAGGSEAFS. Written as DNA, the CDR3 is TGTGCCAGCAGAATGGCCGGAGGGTCTGAAGCTTTCTCT.

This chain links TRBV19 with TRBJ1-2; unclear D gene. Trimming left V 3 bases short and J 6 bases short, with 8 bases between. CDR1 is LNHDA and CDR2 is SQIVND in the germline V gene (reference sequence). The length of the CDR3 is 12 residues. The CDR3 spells CASSIGYDGYTF. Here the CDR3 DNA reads TGTGCCAGTAGTATTGGGTATGATGGCTACACCTTC.

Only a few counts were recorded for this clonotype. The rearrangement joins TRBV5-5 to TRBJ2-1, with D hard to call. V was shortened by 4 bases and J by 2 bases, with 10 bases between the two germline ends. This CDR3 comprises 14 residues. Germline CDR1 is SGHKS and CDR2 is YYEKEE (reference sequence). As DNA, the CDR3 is TGTGCCAGCAGCGTTGGGCAGGCCTACAATGAGCAGTTCTTC. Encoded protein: CASSVGQAYNEQFF.

The CDR3 region is CASSPGDGGLGYGYTF. CDR3 sequence (DNA): TGCGCCAGCAGCCCCGGAGACGGGGGGCTTGGCTATGGCTACACCTTC. The chain joins TRBV5-1 to TRBJ1-2, with TRBD1 as a possible D gene (6 bases). This CDR3 is 16 amino acids long. Germline loops: CDR1 SGHRS, CDR2 YFSETQ. Trimming took off 4 bases at V and 4 bases at J, with 20 bases between the two ends.

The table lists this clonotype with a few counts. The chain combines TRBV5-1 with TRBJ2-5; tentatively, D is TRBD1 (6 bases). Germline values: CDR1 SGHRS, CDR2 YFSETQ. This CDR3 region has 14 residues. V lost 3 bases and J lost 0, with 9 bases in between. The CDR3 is CASSYGTHQETQYF. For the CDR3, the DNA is TGCGCCAGCAGCTACGGGACACACCAAGAGACCCAGTACTTC.

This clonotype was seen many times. This chain's CDR3 is CASIPSPGQTYEQYF. DNA for the CDR3: TGTGCCAGCATCCCCTCCCCGGGACAGACCTACGAGCAGTACTTC. The chain recombines TRBV5-5 with TRBJ2-7; 7 nucleotides line up with TRBD1. The CDR3 has 15 residues. Germline lookup yields CDR1 SGHKS and CDR2 YYEKEE (reference sequence). V lost 6 bases, J lost 2 bases, and 11 bases stayed unmatched.

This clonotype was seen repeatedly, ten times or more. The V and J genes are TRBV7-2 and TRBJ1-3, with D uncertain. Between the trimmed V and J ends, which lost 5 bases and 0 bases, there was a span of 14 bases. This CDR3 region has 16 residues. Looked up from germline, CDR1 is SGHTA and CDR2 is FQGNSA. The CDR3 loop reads CASSPHHSFSGNTIYF. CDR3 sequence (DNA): TGTGCCAGCAGCCCGCATCACAGCTTCTCTGGAAACACCATATATTTT.

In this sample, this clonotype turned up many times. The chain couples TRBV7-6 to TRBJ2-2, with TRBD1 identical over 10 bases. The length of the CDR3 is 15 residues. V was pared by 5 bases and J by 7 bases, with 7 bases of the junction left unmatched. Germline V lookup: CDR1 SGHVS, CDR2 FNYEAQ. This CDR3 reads CASSLRQGAYGELFF. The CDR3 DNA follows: TGTGCCAGCAGCCTGAGACAGGGGGCGTACGGGGAGCTGTTTTTT.

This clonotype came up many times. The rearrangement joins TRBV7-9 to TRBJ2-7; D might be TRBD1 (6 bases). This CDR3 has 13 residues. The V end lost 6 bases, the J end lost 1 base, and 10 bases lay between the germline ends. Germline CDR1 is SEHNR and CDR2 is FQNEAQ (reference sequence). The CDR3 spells CASRWGHSYEQYF. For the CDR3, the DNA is TGTGCCAGCAGATGGGGACATTCCTACGAGCAGTACTTC.